This entry lists 26 T cell receptor beta chains sequenced from one sample in a study of neurological immune-mediated disorders. A single record per CDR3 protein comes from TCRdb applying MiXCR to the 5' RACE reads. The sample consists of around 50,000 distinct CDR3 sequences, roughly 17% of them appearing once. The sample comprised PBMCs. Receptors originate from a man in his sixties in good health.

This clonotype was observed many times. V and J are TRBV28 and TRBJ1-1; D is uncertain. This CDR3 comprises 14 residues. The germline V gene has CDR1 MDHEN and CDR2 SYDVKM. V was clipped by 6 bases and J by 4 bases, with 15 bases between them. In DNA, the CDR3 is TGTGCCAGCAGCCTACCGCTTAGCGGCACTGAAGCTTTCTTT. Translation: CASSLPLSGTEAFF. The entire variable domain, with the rest obtained from reference TRBV28 and TRBJ1-1, is as follows: DVKVTQSSRYLVKRTGEKVFLECVQDMDHENMFWYRQDPGLGLRLIYFSYDVKMKEKGDIPEGYSVSREKKERFSLILESASTNQTSMYLCASSLPLSGTEAFFGQGTRLTVV.

This clonotype has ten or more counts. The V call is TRBV15, the J call TRBJ2-2; weak D call: TRBD2 (5 bases). V gave up 1 base and J gave up 7 bases, with 7 bases separating them. In germline, CDR1 is LNHNV, CDR2 YYDKDF (reference sequence). The CDR3 runs to 13 residues. The DNA of the CDR3 is TGTGCCACCAGCAGAGTCCGGGGCGGGGAGCTGTTTTTT. Translation: CATSRVRGGELFF.

This clonotype was picked up many times. The genes are TRBV7-2 and TRBJ1-6; D is unresolved. The V gene's germline CDR1 is SGHTA and CDR2 FQGNSA. The CDR3 has 14 residues. V shed 5 bases and J shed 5 bases, with 10 bases lying between them. CDR3 amino acids: CASSVGFHNSPLHF. The CDR3 DNA follows: TGTGCCAGCAGCGTCGGGTTTCATAATTCACCCCTCCACTTT.

This clonotype appeared many times. The chain employs TRBV4-3 and TRBJ1-4; D is unresolved. The germline V gene encodes CDR1 LGHNA and CDR2 YSLEER. This CDR3 comprises 17 residues. Trimming shortened V by 0 bases and J by 0 bases, and 11 bases separated the two germline ends. The CDR3 is CASSQDPPEATNEKLFF. CDR3 in DNA: TGCGCCAGCAGCCAAGATCCACCGGAGGCAACTAATGAAAAACTGTTTTTT.

Ten or more counts support this clonotype. This chain links TRBV20-1 with TRBJ2-5; D unresolved. From germline, CDR1 is DFQATT and CDR2 SNEGSKA (reference sequence). Trimming removed 3 bases at V and 7 bases at J, with 12 bases between. CDR3 length: 12 residues. CDR3 sequence (DNA): TGCAGTGCTAGTTGGATAAGTTCGACCCAGTACTTC. Protein sequence: CSASWISSTQYF.

In its sample, this clonotype was seen many times. The CDR3: CASSEQLAGLYEQYF. As DNA, the CDR3 is TGTGCCAGCAGTGAACAGCTAGCGGGATTGTACGAGCAGTACTTC. The chain is built from TRBV6-1 and TRBJ2-7; 9 nucleotides align to TRBD2. The germline CDR1 and CDR2 sequences are MNHNS and SASEGT. The trim removed 2 bases at V and 4 bases at J, leaving 6 bases unmatched. The CDR3 has 15 amino acids.

A remark on this clonotype: A much larger clonotype is one base distant, so this may be a read error. This chain joins TRBV7-3 and TRBJ2-2; D might be TRBD1 (6 bases). CDR1 and CDR2 from the germline V gene are SGHTA and FQGTGA. CDR3 size: 14 residues. DNA of the CDR3: TGTGCCAGCAGCTTAATCGGGGACACCAGGGAGCTGTTTTTT. This encodes CASSLIGDTRELFF.

This clonotype was observed many times. This chain links TRBV5-1 with TRBJ2-1; D gene unclear. Germline assignment: CDR1 SGHRS and CDR2 YFSETQ. V lost 0 bases and J 4 bases, leaving 14 bases between the germline ends. CDR3 length: 16 residues. The CDR3 loop is CASSLAGLVSYNEQFF. The CDR3 DNA follows: TGCGCCAGCAGCTTGGCCGGGTTAGTTTCGTACAATGAGCAGTTCTTC. Combining the CDR3 with reference TRBV5-1 and TRBJ2-1 gives the whole variable domain KAGVTQTPRYLIKTRGQQVTLSCSPISGHRSVSWYQQTPGQGLQFLFEYFSETQRNKGNFPGRFSGRQFSNSRSEMNVSTLELGDSALYLCASSLAGLVSYNEQFFGPGTRLTVL.

This clonotype was picked up a small number of times. One junction end does not reproduce the germline sequence, and a read error may be involved. The chain joins TRBV7-7 to TRBJ2-1; 11 bases are shared with TRBD2. This CDR3 has 15 residues. Per germline, CDR1 SSHAT and CDR2 FNYEAQ (reference sequence). CDR3 sequence: CASSPGLAAVHEQFF. The CDR3 nucleotides are TGTGCTAGCAGCCCGGGACTAGCGGCAGTCCATGAGCAGTTCTTC.

Notes on this clonotype: This may come from a read error, since a much larger clone is one base off. The chain is built from TRBV7-3 and TRBJ2-1, with 9 bases matching TRBD2. CDR3 length: 16 residues. Germline values: CDR1 SGHTA, CDR2 FQGTGA. This CDR3 is CASSKLGTSRNNEQSF. CDR3 nucleotides: TGTGCCAGCAGCAAATTGGGGACTAGCAGAAACAATGAGCAGTCCTTC.

As concerns this clonotype: A clone one base away is much larger, so this may be a read error. The CDR3 end shows no conserved phenylalanine or tryptophan, and so a read error is likely. This chain uses TRBV3-1 with TRBJ2-5; D is perhaps TRBD2 (5 bases). Trimming removed 4 bases from V and 4 bases from J, with 10 bases in between. The length of the CDR3 is 13 residues. Per germline, CDR1 LGHDT and CDR2 YNNKEL (reference sequence). The CDR3 DNA is TGTGCCAGCAGCCTGTGGGAGATAGAGACCCAGTACCTC. The encoded protein is CASSLWEIETQYL.

Many counts were recorded for this clonotype. This rearrangement joins TRBV5-1 to TRBJ2-3; D tentatively fits TRBD1 or TRBD2 (6 bases each). Trimming removed 5 bases at V and 5 bases at J, with 18 bases between. From germline, CDR1 is SGHRS and CDR2 YFSETQ. The CDR3 loop spans 15 amino acids. The CDR3 sequence: CASRRSPGAEDTQYF. In DNA, the CDR3 is TGCGCCAGCAGGAGGAGTCCGGGGGCGGAAGATACGCAGTATTTT.

This clonotype was detected a few times. The J gene is TRBJ2-1, the V gene TRBV20-1; 9 bases are a match to TRBD1. Per germline, CDR1 DFQATT and CDR2 SNEGSKA (reference sequence). The CDR3 is made up of 15 amino acids. Trimming cost V 2 bases and J 9 bases; bases outside gene matches: 11. CDR3 nucleotides: TGCAGTGCTAGAAGGACAGGGGAGCGGGGAGGTGAGCAGTTCTTC. As protein: CSARRTGERGGEQFF.

This clonotype was detected many times. V gene TRBV5-6 combines with J gene TRBJ1-2; unclear D gene. This CDR3 has 14 amino acids. From germline, CDR1 is SGHDT and CDR2 YYEEEE. The V end was cut by 0 bases, the J end by 0 bases, with 6 bases between. The DNA of the CDR3 is TGTGCCAGCAGCTTGGCCCACTCTAACTATGGCTACACCTTC. This encodes CASSLAHSNYGYTF.

This clonotype showed up many times. The chain combines TRBV7-2 with TRBJ2-7; D possibly uses TRBD1 or TRBD2 (6 bases each). The CDR3 totals 14 residues. Deletions cut 5 bases from V and 3 bases from J, with 14 bases between. CDR1 SGHTA and CDR2 FQGNSA come from the germline V gene. The CDR3 bases are TGTGCCAGCAGCCCCCGAGGAGGGGGCTACGAGCAGTACTTC. This encodes CASSPRGGGYEQYF.

At least ten counts were recorded for this clonotype. V gene TRBV20-1 combines with J gene TRBJ2-3, with D uncertain. The germline CDR1 and CDR2 sequences are DFQATT and SNEGSKA (reference sequence). The V end lost 6 bases, the J end lost 4 bases, and 14 bases lay between the germline ends. The CDR3 is 13 amino acids. Here the CDR3 reads CSAREPPSDTQYF. The CDR3 bases are TGCAGTGCCCGAGAACCCCCCTCAGATACGCAGTATTTT.

This clonotype was seen ten or more times. This sequence joins TRBV5-5 and TRBJ2-5; 14 positions match TRBD2. The CDR3 length is 16 residues. With 4 bases clipped from V and 5 bases from J, the junction kept 7 bases outside the gene matches. Germline CDR1 reads SGHKS; CDR2 reads YYEKEE (reference sequence). This chain's CDR3 is CASSRRLAGGPETQYF. The DNA of the CDR3 is TGTGCCAGCAGCCGGAGACTAGCGGGAGGGCCGGAGACCCAGTACTTC. The whole variable domain, remainder taken from reference TRBV5-5 and TRBJ2-5, is DAGVTQSPTHLIKTRGQQVTLRCSPISGHKSVSWYQQVLGQGPQFIFQYYEKEERGRGNFPDRFSARQFPNYSSELNVNALLLGDSALYLCASSRRLAGGPETQYFGPGTRLLVL.

This clonotype has a count of ten or more. The rearrangement uses TRBV7-8 and TRBJ2-5; TRBD1 is a possible D gene (6 bases). Germline V gene lookup returns CDR1 SGHVS and CDR2 FQNEAQ. The CDR3 contains 15 residues. V lost 1 base and J 3 bases, leaving 12 bases between the germline ends. CDR3 region: CASSLGGHLKETQYF. In DNA form, the CDR3 reads TGTGCCAGCAGCTTAGGGGGACACCTTAAAGAGACCCAGTACTTC.

This clonotype occurred many times. This chain links TRBV6-6 with TRBJ2-7; D is uncertain. Germline V gives CDR1 MNHNY, CDR2 SVGAGI (reference sequence). The CDR3 has 14 amino acids. V was cut by 8 bases and J by 0 bases, with 14 bases left in between. The CDR3 DNA follows: TGTGCCAGCCAAAGTCCAACTCTCTCCTACGAGCAGTACTTC. Its translation is CASQSPTLSYEQYF.

This clonotype appeared many times. The chain has TRBV7-9 and TRBJ2-3, with D tentatively TRBD1 (5 bases). V lost 4 bases, J lost 5 bases, and 13 bases lay in between. Germline CDR1 is SEHNR and CDR2 is FQNEAQ (reference sequence). This CDR3 comprises 14 residues. The chain's CDR3 is CASSYRTDIDTQYF. The CDR3 DNA reads TGTGCCAGCAGCTACCGGACGGACATAGATACGCAGTATTTT.

Ten or more counts support this clonotype. The chain combines TRBV20-1 with TRBJ2-3, with 9 positions matching TRBD2. From germline, CDR1 is DFQATT and CDR2 SNEGSKA (reference sequence). With V trimmed by 0 bases and J by 4 bases, 5 bases remained unmatched. This CDR3 is 15 amino acids long. The CDR3 DNA follows: TGCAGTGCTAGAGATAGGTTAGCGGGAGCAGATACGCAGTATTTT. Translated, it gives CSARDRLAGADTQYF.

Ten or more counts support this clonotype. J is TRBJ2-3 and V is TRBV5-1; a possible D gene is TRBD1 (5 bases). The CDR3 is 18 residues long. The ends were cut back, 3 bases at V and 0 bases at J, with 20 bases in the middle. Germline CDR1 SGHRS, CDR2 YFSETQ. In DNA, the CDR3 is TGCGCCAGCAGCTACCAACCAGCCAGGGCCCTTAGCACAGATACGCAGTATTTT. Translated, it gives CASSYQPARALSTDTQYF.

In this sample, this clonotype turned up many times. The CDR3 protein is CASSSRGHVNTEAFF. CDR3 bases: TGCGCCAGCAGCTCGAGGGGGCACGTGAACACTGAAGCTTTCTTT. The V call is TRBV5-1, the J call TRBJ1-1; the match to TRBD1 covers 7 bases. The CDR3 totals 15 residues. Losses at the gene ends were 3 bases for V and 0 bases for J; bases not matched to a gene: 5. Germline V gives CDR1 SGHRS, CDR2 YFSETQ.

Note on this clonotype: Being one base from a much bigger clone, this may be a read error. The chain has TRBV7-2 and TRBJ1-1; TRBD1 is a possible D gene (6 bases). The V and J ends lost 6 bases and 3 bases respectively, with 17 bases between them. CDR1 and CDR2 (germline): SGHTA, FQGNSA. The CDR3 has 15 residues. The CDR3 spells CASSCGGGRDTEAFF. In DNA, the CDR3 is TGTGCCAGCAGTTGTGGGGGGGGCCGGGACACTGAAGCTTTCTTT.

This clonotype was seen many times. The chain joins TRBV20-1 to TRBJ2-5; 12 bases are shared with TRBD2. CDR1 and CDR2 (germline): DFQATT, SNEGSKA (reference sequence). The CDR3 consists of 16 residues. Losses at the gene ends were 0 bases for V and 7 bases for J; bases not matched to a gene: 9. Written as DNA, the CDR3 is TGCAGTGCTAGAGATTCGGCTAGCGGGAGGGAGGGGACCCAGTACTTC. It translates to CSARDSASGREGTQYF.

This clonotype was detected ten times or more. This chain links TRBV7-9 with TRBJ2-1; D remains unclear. Deletions cut 5 bases from V and 0 bases from J, with 14 bases between. CDR3 size: 16 residues. Germline CDR1 SEHNR, CDR2 FQNEAQ (reference sequence). The CDR3 sequence: CASSQATDYSYNEQFF. CDR3 in DNA: TGTGCCAGCAGCCAAGCGACCGATTACTCCTACAATGAGCAGTTCTTC.